Below are 30 T cell receptor beta chains sequenced from a single sample in a study of blood T cell repertoires in COVID-19. Clones were sequenced by immunoSEQ multiplex PCR, and TCRdb holds only the in-frame ones, with some missing. The sample has approximately 250,000 clones, around nine tenths seen once. Sequenced input: peripheral blood. The receptor set was obtained from a middle-aged man with active or convalescent COVID-19.

This clone was seen just once. This chain joins TRBV6-4 and TRBJ1-1; D remains unclear. Trimming took 5 bases from V and 7 from J, leaving 26 bases between them. Germline V gene lookup returns CDR1 MRHNA and CDR2 SNTAGT. The CDR3 covers 17 residues. The CDR3 spells CASSPGGEGRFKGEAFF. Written as DNA, the CDR3 is TGTGCCAGCAGTCCCGGCGGTGAGGGTCGCTTTAAAGGTGAAGCTTTCTTT.

This chain uses TRBV2 with TRBJ2-1, with D perhaps matching TRBD1 (6 bases). The CDR3 is made up of 17 amino acids. Germline V CDR1 and CDR2: SNHLY, FYNNEI. Trimming stripped 3 bases from V and 4 bases from J, with 19 bases between. Here the CDR3 reads CASSESRDTIVYNEQFF. The CDR3 DNA reads as TGTGCCAGCAGTGAGTCGAGGGACACTATCGTATACAATGAGCAGTTCTTC.

The chain carries TRBV4-1 and TRBJ2-3, with TRBD2 matching over 9 bases. The J segment lost 6 bases and the V segment lost 3 bases, leaving 7 bases of the junction unmatched. The germline CDR1 and CDR2 sequences are MGHRA and YSYEKL. CDR3 length: 15 amino acids. CDR3 sequence reads: CASSQQAGGTDTQYF. The CDR3 bases are TGCGCCAGCAGCCAGCAGGCGGGAGGGACCGATACGCAGTATTTT.

This chain joins TRBV30 and TRBJ1-4; D is perhaps TRBD1 (6 bases). V was shortened by 3 bases and J by 5 bases, with 16 bases between the two germline ends. This CDR3 is built from 15 residues. The germline gives CDR1 GTSNPN, CDR2 SVGIG (reference sequence). The CDR3: CAWRDKTGANEKLFF. The DNA for the CDR3 is TGTGCCTGGAGGGATAAGACAGGCGCCAATGAAAAACTGTTTTTT.

The sample holds one count of this clone. V gene TRBV5-6 combines with J gene TRBJ2-1, with 11 bases lining up with TRBD2. The CDR3 covers 16 residues. Germline V lookup: CDR1 SGHDT, CDR2 YYEEEE. V lost 4 bases, J lost 4 bases, and 7 bases stayed unmatched. In DNA form, the CDR3 reads TGTGCCAGCAGCCGAACCGGGACTAGCGGTTACAATGAGCAGTTCTTC. Protein product: CASSRTGTSGYNEQFF.

The V call is TRBV2, the J call TRBJ1-5; 7 bases agree with TRBD1. Germline assignment: CDR1 SNHLY and CDR2 FYNNEI. After removal of 10 bases from V and 2 bases from J, the junction contained 8 bases not matched to a gene. The length of the CDR3 is 14 residues. CDR3 DNA sequence: TGTGCCATAAGACAGGGAGTTGGCAATCAGCCCCAGCATTTT. Translation: CAIRQGVGNQPQHF.

The J gene is TRBJ1-5, the V gene TRBV30, with TRBD1 matching 9 bases. Unmatched junction bases numbered 11, after V lost 2 bases and J lost 9 bases. CDR3 size: 15 residues. Germline V lookup: CDR1 GTSNPN, CDR2 SVGIG (reference sequence). The CDR3 is CAWSYGTGLTRPQHF. The DNA of the CDR3 is TGTGCCTGGAGTTACGGGACAGGGTTGACCAGGCCCCAGCATTTT. Looking up the rest from reference TRBV30 and TRBJ1-5 gives the full variable domain: SQTIHQWPATLVQPVGSPLSLECTVEGTSNPNLYWYRQAAGRGLQLLFYSVGIGQISSEVPQNLSASRPQDRQFILSSKKLLLSDSGFYLCAWSYGTGLTRPQHFGDGTRLSIL.

V and J are TRBV4-1 and TRBJ2-7; the D gene is possibly TRBD1 (6 bases). The V and J ends lost 3 bases and 3 bases respectively, with 15 bases between them. CDR1 MGHRA and CDR2 YSYEKL come from the germline V gene. The CDR3 has 15 amino acids. The CDR3 nucleotides are TGCGCCAGCAGCCATACGGTGGACAGCCGCTACGAGCAGTACTTC. Protein product: CASSHTVDSRYEQYF.

The V gene is TRBV19, the J gene TRBJ2-1; 8 bases match TRBD1. V shed 5 bases, J shed 4 bases, and the junction held 4 bases outside the gene matches. This CDR3 is built from 14 residues. CDR1 is LNHDA, CDR2 SQIVND, per germline (reference sequence). CDR3 sequence (DNA): TGTGCCAGTAGTCGGGACAGGAATTACAATGAGCAGTTCTTC. The encoded protein is CASSRDRNYNEQFF.

This rearrangement joins TRBV6-5 to TRBJ1-2; D is perhaps TRBD1 (5 bases). Germline loops: CDR1 MNHEY, CDR2 SVGAGI. V shed 6 bases and J shed 4 bases, with 12 bases lying between them. This CDR3 comprises 13 residues. CDR3 DNA: TGTGCCAGCAGAAAAAGGACAACCTATGGCTACACCTTC. Its translation is CASRKRTTYGYTF.

V is TRBV6-5 and J is TRBJ1-2; no reliable D call. Trimming removed 4 bases at V and 3 bases at J, with 3 bases between. CDR1 and CDR2 (germline): MNHEY, SVGAGI. The CDR3 extends over 11 amino acids. CDR3 region: CASSSDYGYTF. CDR3 nucleotide sequence: TGTGCCAGCAGTTCCGACTATGGCTACACCTTC.

The chain employs TRBV10-2 and TRBJ1-1, with 9 bases fitting TRBD1. J gave up 5 bases and V 7 bases, and 5 bases lay outside the gene matches. Germline V gene lookup returns CDR1 WSHSY and CDR2 SAAADI. CDR3 length: 13 amino acids. The CDR3 bases are TGCGCCAGCAAGGGGGACAGGGTAACTGAAGCTTTCTTT. Amino acids: CASKGDRVTEAFF.

This chain joins TRBV24-1 and TRBJ2-7, with D perhaps TRBD1 (6 bases). V was shortened by 3 bases and J by 4 bases, with 24 bases between the two germline ends. The CDR3 runs 18 residues. CDR1 and CDR2 (germline): KGHDR, SFDVKD. The CDR3 protein is CATSDRGDRSRPVYEQYF. As DNA, the CDR3 is TGTGCCACCAGTGATCGCGGTGACAGGTCTAGGCCAGTTTACGAGCAGTACTTC.

This chain joins TRBV11-2 and TRBJ1-2, with a tentative D call TRBD1 (5 bases). Germline loops: CDR1 SGHAT, CDR2 FQNNGV. The CDR3 sequence is 15 residues long. V shed 0 bases and J shed 4 bases, with 12 bases lying between them. For the CDR3, the DNA is TGTGCCAGCAGCTTAGATCGGGGGGTTACCTATGGCTACACCTTC. It codes for CASSLDRGVTYGYTF.

V gene TRBV9 combines with J gene TRBJ1-1; possibly TRBD1 for D (6 bases). Trimming shortened V by 0 bases and J by 7 bases, and 10 bases separated the two germline ends. Germline V gene sequence: CDR1 SGDLS, CDR2 YYNGEE. The CDR3 sequence is 13 residues long. The CDR3 DNA sequence: TGTGCCAGCAGCGTAGCTGCGGACAGTGAAGCTTTCTTT. This translates into CASSVAADSEAFF.

The chain employs TRBV10-1 and TRBJ1-5; possibly TRBD1 for D (6 bases). The CDR3 spans 13 residues. The V gene's germline CDR1 is WNHNN and CDR2 SYGVQD (reference sequence). The V end lost 6 bases, the J end lost 6 bases, and 12 bases lay between the germline ends. The CDR3, as DNA: TGCGCCAGCAGCCTACAGGGTCCTCAGCCCCAGCATTTT. Protein sequence: CASSLQGPQPQHF.

The V gene is TRBV28, the J gene TRBJ1-2, with D perhaps TRBD1 (5 bases). The CDR3 totals 19 residues. The ends were cut back, 3 bases at V and 3 bases at J, with 26 bases in the middle. Germline-derived CDR1 and CDR2 are MDHEN and SYDVKM. The CDR3 DNA sequence: TGTGCCAGCAGTTTCCATTTGGGGGGTTCTTCCAGGGTGCACTATGGCTACACCTTC. Residues: CASSFHLGGSSRVHYGYTF.

The chain couples TRBV24-1 to TRBJ2-3; no clear D gene. The length of the CDR3 is 15 residues. The V and J ends lost 5 bases and 3 bases respectively, with 14 bases between them. Germline V gives CDR1 KGHDR, CDR2 SFDVKD. This CDR3 reads CATSVPGGWTDTQYF. In DNA, the CDR3 is TGTGCCACCAGTGTTCCAGGTGGATGGACAGATACGCAGTATTTT.

The chain combines TRBV19 with TRBJ1-2; no definite D call. Deletions cut 1 base from V and 6 bases from J, with 6 bases between. Germline V CDR1 and CDR2: LNHDA, SQIVND (reference sequence). CDR3 length: 12 residues. DNA for the CDR3: TGTGCCAGTAGTATAGCAGTGGATGGCTACACCTTC. This gives the protein CASSIAVDGYTF.

The rearrangement links TRBV9 to TRBJ2-1; 8 bases fit TRBD1. CDR1 and CDR2 from the germline V gene are SGDLS and YYNGEE. The CDR3 consists of 16 residues. J lost 0 bases, V lost 0 bases, and 2 bases had no gene match. CDR3 region: CASSVATGGSYNEQFF. CDR3 coding DNA: TGTGCCAGCAGCGTAGCTACAGGGGGCTCCTACAATGAGCAGTTCTTC.

V and J are TRBV24-1 and TRBJ2-5; weak D call: TRBD2 (5 bases). V dropped 4 bases and J dropped 2 bases, with 13 bases sitting between them. CDR1 is KGHDR, CDR2 SFDVKD, per germline. This CDR3 has 15 amino acids. CDR3 region: CATSDPGTAQETQYF. CDR3 nucleotide sequence: TGTGCCACCAGTGACCCGGGAACGGCTCAAGAGACCCAGTACTTC.

J is TRBJ1-3 and V is TRBV19, with no clear D. The germline V gene encodes CDR1 LNHDA and CDR2 SQIVND (reference sequence). The CDR3 covers 13 residues. V gave up 7 bases and J gave up 0 bases, with 7 bases separating them. CDR3 sequence (DNA): TGTGCCAGTAATGCGGACTCTGGAAACACCATATATTTT. It specifies CASNADSGNTIYF.

This chain's CDR3 is CASSPRAFYPNEQFF. CDR3 DNA sequence: TGTGCCAGCAGCCCGCGGGCCTTTTACCCCAATGAGCAGTTCTTC. V and J are TRBV9 and TRBJ2-1, with D maybe TRBD2 (5 bases). Germline V gene sequence: CDR1 SGDLS, CDR2 YYNGEE. This CDR3 is 15 amino acids long. V dropped 4 bases and J dropped 6 bases, with 17 bases sitting between them.

This chain joins TRBV6-5 and TRBJ2-7; a weak D match, TRBD2 (6 bases). Germline V CDR1 and CDR2: MNHEY, SVGAGI. The CDR3 has 14 amino acids. Trimming took 7 bases from V and 4 from J, leaving 17 bases between them. The CDR3 here is CASTQAGGRYEQYF. CDR3 sequence (DNA): TGTGCCAGCACCCAAGCGGGCGGTAGGTACGAGCAGTACTTC.

On this clone: The junction and the germline gene differ at one end; a read error may be behind it. V and J are TRBV5-4 and TRBJ2-7, with D possibly matching TRBD1 (5 bases). Germline values: CDR1 SGHNT, CDR2 YYREEE (reference sequence). The CDR3 contains 14 residues. The CDR3 nucleotides are TGTGCCAGCAGCTTGGGCAGGGTGGATTACGAACAGTACTTC. This codes for CASSLGRVDYEQYF.

CDR3 nucleotides: TGTGCCACCAGCAGACAACAGGGATCCGACTCCTACGAGCAGTACTTC. This sequence encodes CATSRQQGSDSYEQYF. The rearrangement uses TRBV15 and TRBJ2-7; the D gene is possibly TRBD1 (6 bases). CDR1 is LNHNV and CDR2 is YYDKDF in the germline V gene (reference sequence). V was trimmed by 2 bases and J by 0 bases, leaving 14 bases between them. The CDR3 is made up of 16 amino acids.

This clone was detected only once. The V and J genes are TRBV13 and TRBJ2-1; weak D call: TRBD2 (7 bases). The CDR3 length is 16 residues. Germline-derived CDR1 and CDR2 are PRHDT and FYEKMQ (reference sequence). Trimming removed 5 bases from V and 5 bases from J, with 19 bases in between. The DNA for the CDR3 is TGTGCCAGCAGCCAAGCCCGGGGGGCTAGGGACAATGAGCAGTTCTTC. This codes for CASSQARGARDNEQFF.

The chain links TRBV30 to TRBJ1-2, with D possibly being TRBD1 (5 bases). This CDR3 has 12 amino acids. Germline V gives CDR1 GTSNPN, CDR2 SVGIG (reference sequence). Trimming shortened V by 0 bases and J by 5 bases, and 7 bases separated the two germline ends. In DNA form, the CDR3 reads TGTGCCTGGAGTGTAACAGGTTATGGCTACACCTTC. Translating gives CAWSVTGYGYTF.

The rearrangement links TRBV10-3 to TRBJ2-7, with D perhaps matching TRBD1 (6 bases). The V end was cut by 2 bases, the J end by 1 base, with 12 bases between. The germline V gene encodes CDR1 ENHRY and CDR2 SYGVKD. This CDR3 has 15 amino acids. The CDR3 reads CAISEKPRGSYEQYF. As DNA, the CDR3 is TGTGCCATCAGTGAGAAACCCAGGGGTTCCTACGAGCAGTACTTC.

The chain couples TRBV1 to TRBJ1-2. TRBV1 constitutes a pseudogene. This CDR3 spans 13 amino acids. CDR3 loop: CTSSRDREGGYTF. In DNA form, the CDR3 reads TGCACCAGCAGCCGAGACAGGGAGGGCGGCTACACCTTC.